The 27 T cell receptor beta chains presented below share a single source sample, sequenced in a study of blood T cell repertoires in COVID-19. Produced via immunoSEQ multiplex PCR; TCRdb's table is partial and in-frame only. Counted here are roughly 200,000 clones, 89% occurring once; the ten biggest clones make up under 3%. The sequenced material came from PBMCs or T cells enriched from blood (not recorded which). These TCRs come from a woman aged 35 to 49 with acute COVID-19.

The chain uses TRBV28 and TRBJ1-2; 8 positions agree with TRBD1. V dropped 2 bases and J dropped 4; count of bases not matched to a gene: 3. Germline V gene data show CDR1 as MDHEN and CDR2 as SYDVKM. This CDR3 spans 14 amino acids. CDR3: CASSLIQGAYGYTF. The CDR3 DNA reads TGTGCCAGCAGTTTAATCCAGGGGGCCTATGGCTACACCTTC.

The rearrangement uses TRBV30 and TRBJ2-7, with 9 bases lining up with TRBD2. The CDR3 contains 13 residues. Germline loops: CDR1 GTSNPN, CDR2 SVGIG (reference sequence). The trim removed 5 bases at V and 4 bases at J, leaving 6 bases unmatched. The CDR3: CAWDLAGRYEQYF. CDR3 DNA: TGTGCCTGGGATCTAGCGGGAAGATACGAGCAGTACTTC.

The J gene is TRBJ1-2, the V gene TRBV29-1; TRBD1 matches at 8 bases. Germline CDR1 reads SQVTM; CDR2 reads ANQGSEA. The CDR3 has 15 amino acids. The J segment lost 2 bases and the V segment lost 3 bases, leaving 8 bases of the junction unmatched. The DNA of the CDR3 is TGCAGCGTTGAGGGCCAGGGGGCGGAAAACTATGGCTACACCTTC. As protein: CSVEGQGAENYGYTF.

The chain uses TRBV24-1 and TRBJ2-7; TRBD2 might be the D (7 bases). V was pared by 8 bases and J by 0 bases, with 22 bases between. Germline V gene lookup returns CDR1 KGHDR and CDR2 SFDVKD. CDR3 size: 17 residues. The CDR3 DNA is TGTGCCACCACCCGCGGGGGCCCAGTCCCCCTCTCCTACGAGCAGTACTTC. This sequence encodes CATTRGGPVPLSYEQYF.

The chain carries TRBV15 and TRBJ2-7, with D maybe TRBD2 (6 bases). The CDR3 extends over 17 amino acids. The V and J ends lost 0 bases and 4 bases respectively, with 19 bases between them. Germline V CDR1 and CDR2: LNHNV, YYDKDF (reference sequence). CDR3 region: CATSRDRFGQGGYEQYF. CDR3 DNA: TGTGCCACCAGCAGAGATAGGTTTGGGCAGGGAGGATACGAGCAGTACTTC.

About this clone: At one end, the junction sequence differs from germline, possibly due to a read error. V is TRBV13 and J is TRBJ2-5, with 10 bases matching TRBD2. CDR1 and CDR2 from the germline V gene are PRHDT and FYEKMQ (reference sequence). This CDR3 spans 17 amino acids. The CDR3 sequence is CASSIGLAEEYQETQYF. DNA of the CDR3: TGTGCCAGCAGCATAGGACTAGCGGAAGAGTACCAAGAGACCCAGTACTTC.

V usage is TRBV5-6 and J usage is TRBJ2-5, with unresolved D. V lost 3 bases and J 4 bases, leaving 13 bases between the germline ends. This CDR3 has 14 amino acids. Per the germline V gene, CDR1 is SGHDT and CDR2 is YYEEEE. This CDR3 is CASSSKRPGETQYF. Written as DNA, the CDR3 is TGTGCCAGCAGCTCGAAACGGCCGGGAGAGACCCAGTACTTC.

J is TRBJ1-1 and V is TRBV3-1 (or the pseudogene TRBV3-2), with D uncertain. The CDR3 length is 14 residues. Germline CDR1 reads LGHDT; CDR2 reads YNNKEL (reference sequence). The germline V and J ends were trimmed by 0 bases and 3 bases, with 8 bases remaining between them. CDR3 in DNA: TGTGCCAGCAGCCAAGACCAGGCCCACACTGAAGCTTTCTTT. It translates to CASSQDQAHTEAFF.

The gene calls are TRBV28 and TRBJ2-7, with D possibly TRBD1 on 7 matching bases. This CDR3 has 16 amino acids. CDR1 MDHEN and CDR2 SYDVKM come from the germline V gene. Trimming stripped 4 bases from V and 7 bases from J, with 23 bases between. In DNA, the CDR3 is TGTGCCAGCAGTTGGACAAAACAGGGGCCTCGGGGGGAGCAGTACTTC. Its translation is CASSWTKQGPRGEQYF.

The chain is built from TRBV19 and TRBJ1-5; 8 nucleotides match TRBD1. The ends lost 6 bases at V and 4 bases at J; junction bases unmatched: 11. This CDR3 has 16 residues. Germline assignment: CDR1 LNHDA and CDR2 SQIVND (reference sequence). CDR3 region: CASRAGQGAKNQPQHF. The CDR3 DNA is TGTGCCAGTAGGGCAGGGCAGGGGGCGAAGAATCAGCCCCAGCATTTT.

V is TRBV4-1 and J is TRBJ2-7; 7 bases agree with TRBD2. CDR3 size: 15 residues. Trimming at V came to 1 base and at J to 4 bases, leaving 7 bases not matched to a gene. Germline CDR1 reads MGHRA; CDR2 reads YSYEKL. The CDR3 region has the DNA TGCGCCAGCAGCCAAGTCGGTGGGGGGGATTACGAGCAGTACTTC. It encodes CASSQVGGGDYEQYF.

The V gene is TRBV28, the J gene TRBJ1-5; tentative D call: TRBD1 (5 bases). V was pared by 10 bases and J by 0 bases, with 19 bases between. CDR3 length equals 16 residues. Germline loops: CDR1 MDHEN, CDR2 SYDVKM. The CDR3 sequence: CATTRGGFDSNQPQHF. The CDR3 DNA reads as TGTGCCACCACTCGCGGGGGTTTTGATAGCAATCAGCCCCAGCATTTT.

The CDR3 loop reads CASSIEGRQGIRNEQFF. The CDR3 bases are TGTGCCAGTAGTATAGAGGGTCGACAGGGGATCAGGAATGAGCAGTTCTTC. This rearrangement joins TRBV19 to TRBJ2-1; 8 bases are a match to TRBD1. Germline loops: CDR1 LNHDA, CDR2 SQIVND (reference sequence). CDR3 length equals 17 residues. V was pared by 0 bases and J by 7 bases, with 11 bases of the junction left unmatched. Complete variable domain (other parts from reference TRBV19 and TRBJ2-1): DGGITQSPKYLFRKEGQNVTLSCEQNLNHDAMYWYRQDPGQGLRLIYYSQIVNDFQKGDIAEGYSVSREKKESFPLTVTSAQKNPTAFYLCASSIEGRQGIRNEQFFGPGTRLTVL.

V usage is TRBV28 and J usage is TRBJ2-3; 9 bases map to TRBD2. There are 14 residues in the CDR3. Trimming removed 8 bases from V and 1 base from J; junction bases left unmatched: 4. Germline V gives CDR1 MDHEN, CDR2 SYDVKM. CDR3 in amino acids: CASVVAGGTDTQYF. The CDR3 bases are TGTGCCAGCGTGGTAGCGGGGGGCACAGATACGCAGTATTTT.

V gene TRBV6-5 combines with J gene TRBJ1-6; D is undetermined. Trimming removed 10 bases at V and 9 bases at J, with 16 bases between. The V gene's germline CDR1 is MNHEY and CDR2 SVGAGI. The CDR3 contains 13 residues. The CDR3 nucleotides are TGTGCCACCACTCGGGTTATAGGTTCACCCCTCCACTTT. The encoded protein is CATTRVIGSPLHF.

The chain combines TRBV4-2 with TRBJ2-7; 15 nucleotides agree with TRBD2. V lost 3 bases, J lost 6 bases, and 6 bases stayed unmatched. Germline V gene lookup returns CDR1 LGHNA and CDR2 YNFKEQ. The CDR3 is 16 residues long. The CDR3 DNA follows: TGTGCCAGCAGCCACACCGGACTAGCGGGAGGGGGCGAGCAGTACTTC. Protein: CASSHTGLAGGGEQYF.

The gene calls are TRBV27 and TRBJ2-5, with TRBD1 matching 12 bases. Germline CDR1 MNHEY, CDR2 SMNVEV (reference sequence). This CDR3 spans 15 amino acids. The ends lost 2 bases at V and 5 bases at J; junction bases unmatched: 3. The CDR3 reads CASSLGGQGAETQYF. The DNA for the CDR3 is TGTGCCAGCAGTTTAGGGGGACAGGGGGCTGAGACCCAGTACTTC.

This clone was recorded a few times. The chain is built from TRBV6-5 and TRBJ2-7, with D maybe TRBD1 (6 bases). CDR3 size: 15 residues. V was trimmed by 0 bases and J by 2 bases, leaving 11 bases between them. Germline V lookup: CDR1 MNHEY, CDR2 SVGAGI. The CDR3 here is CASSYSAGATYEQYF. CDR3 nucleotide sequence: TGTGCCAGCAGTTACTCGGCAGGGGCCACCTACGAGCAGTACTTC.

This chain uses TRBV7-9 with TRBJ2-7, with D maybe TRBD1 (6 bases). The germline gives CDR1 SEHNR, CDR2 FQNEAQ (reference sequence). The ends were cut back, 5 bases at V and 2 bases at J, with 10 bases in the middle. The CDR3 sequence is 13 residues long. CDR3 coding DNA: TGTGCCAGCAGCGCCGGACAGCCCTACGAGCAGTACTTC. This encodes CASSAGQPYEQYF.

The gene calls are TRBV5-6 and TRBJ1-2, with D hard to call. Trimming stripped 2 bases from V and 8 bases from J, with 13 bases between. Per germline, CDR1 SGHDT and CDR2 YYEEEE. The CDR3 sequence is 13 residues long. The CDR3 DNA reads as TGTGCCAGCAGCTTTTCCGGGGTCGGGGGCTACACCTTC. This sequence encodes CASSFSGVGGYTF. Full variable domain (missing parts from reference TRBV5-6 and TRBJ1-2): DAGVTQSPTHLIKTRGQQVTLRCSPKSGHDTVSWYQQALGQGPQFIFQYYEEEERQRGNFPDRFSGHQFPNYSSELNVNALLLGDSALYLCASSFSGVGGYTFGSGTRLTVV.

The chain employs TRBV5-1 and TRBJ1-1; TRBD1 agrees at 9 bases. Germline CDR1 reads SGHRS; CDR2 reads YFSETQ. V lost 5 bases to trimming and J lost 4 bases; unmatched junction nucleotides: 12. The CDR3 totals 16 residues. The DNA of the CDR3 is TGCGCCAGCAGTGTCCGGACAGGGGAGAGGAGCACTGAAGCTTTCTTT. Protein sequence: CASSVRTGERSTEAFF.

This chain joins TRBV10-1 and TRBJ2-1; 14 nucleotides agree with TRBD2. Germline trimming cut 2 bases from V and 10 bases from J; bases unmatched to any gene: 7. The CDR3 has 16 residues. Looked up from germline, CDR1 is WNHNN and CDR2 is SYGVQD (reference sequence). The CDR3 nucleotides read TGCGCCAGCAGTGAGAATAACGGACTAGCGGGGGGAGAGCAGTTCTTC. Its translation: CASSENNGLAGGEQFF.

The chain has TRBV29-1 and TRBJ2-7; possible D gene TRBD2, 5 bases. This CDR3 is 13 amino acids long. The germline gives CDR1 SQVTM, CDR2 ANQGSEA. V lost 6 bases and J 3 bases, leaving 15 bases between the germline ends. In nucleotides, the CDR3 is TGCAGCGTGGCGTTTTTTCGGGGCTACGAGCAGTACTTC. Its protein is CSVAFFRGYEQYF.

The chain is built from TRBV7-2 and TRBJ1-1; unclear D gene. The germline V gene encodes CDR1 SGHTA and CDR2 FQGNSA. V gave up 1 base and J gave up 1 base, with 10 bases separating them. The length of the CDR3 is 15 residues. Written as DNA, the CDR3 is TGTGCCAGCAGCTTAGATAGGGAGGGGAACACTGAAGCTTTCTTT. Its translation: CASSLDREGNTEAFF.

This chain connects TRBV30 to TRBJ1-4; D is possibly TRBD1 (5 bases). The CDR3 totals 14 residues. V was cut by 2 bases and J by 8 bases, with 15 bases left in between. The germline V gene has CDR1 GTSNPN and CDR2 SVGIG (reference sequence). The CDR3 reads CAWSSGVYIEKLFF. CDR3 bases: TGTGCCTGGAGTTCGGGGGTATATATCGAAAAACTGTTTTTT.

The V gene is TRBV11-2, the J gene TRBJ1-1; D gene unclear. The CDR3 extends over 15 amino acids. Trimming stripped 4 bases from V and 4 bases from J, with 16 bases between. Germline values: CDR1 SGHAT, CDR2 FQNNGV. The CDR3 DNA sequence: TGTGCCAGCAGCTCCCTCCGGGGATCGGCCACTGAAGCTTTCTTT. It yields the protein CASSSLRGSATEAFF.

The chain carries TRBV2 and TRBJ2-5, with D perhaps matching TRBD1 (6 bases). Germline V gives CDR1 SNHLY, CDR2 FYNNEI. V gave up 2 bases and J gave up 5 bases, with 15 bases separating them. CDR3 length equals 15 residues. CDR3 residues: CASSENRDILETQYF. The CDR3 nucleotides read TGTGCCAGCAGTGAAAACAGGGATATCCTCGAGACCCAGTACTTC.